This TCR beta chain came from a study of cytomegalovirus exposure and HLA in healthy donors. Whole-study findings and limits: Per a later analysis, HLA-associated TCR beta chains showed more clonal expansion than other, equally common TCR beta chains. One later analysis reportedly identified an Asian-associated ancestry cluster that showed fewer N-insertions than the approximately 710-donor mean.

A remark on this clone: Its antigen is still unknown.

The PCR employed 60 Vbeta primers together with 13 Jbeta primers. Original methodology: Unique TCR beta chains totaled 80 million to 100 million in a later count, with some 10 million of them shared. This table comes from immunoSEQ multiplex PCR, and its TCRdb copy is limited to in-frame clones, with some not included. Clone size and the V and J calls come from that table; the DNA yielded D and trimming. The sample consists of 250,000 to 350,000 clones, roughly 85% of them appearing once. J was trimmed by 0 bases and V by 2 bases; bases with no gene match: 9. This CDR3 has 17 residues. Germline V lookup: CDR1 SGHAT, CDR2 FQDESV (reference sequence).

V and J are TRBV11-1 and TRBJ2-7; TRBD2 agrees at 8 bases. Sequencing input: PBMCs. This receptor was taken from a man aged 35-49 years in good health and CMV-seropositive. CDR3: CASSLITSGSSSYEQYF. The DNA of the CDR3 is TGTGCCAGCAGCTTAATTACTAGCGGAAGCTCCTCCTACGAGCAGTACTTC.